Listed below are T cell receptor beta chains from one sample, sequenced in a study of blood T cell repertoires in COVID-19. TCRdb's copy holds only in-frame clones and misses some; the assay was immunoSEQ multiplex PCR. The data contain about 380,000 clones, around 87% of them singletons. Source material: PBMCs or T cells enriched from blood (not recorded which). These receptor sequences come from a man aged 30-40 years who had recovered from COVID-19. CDR3s include the opening cysteine and the closing phenylalanine or tryptophan.

v_call,j_call,cdr3_aa
TRBV5-1,TRBJ2-1,CASGTGVVYNEQFF
TRBV7-3,TRBJ1-1,CASSETGQRNTEAFF
TRBV6-6,TRBJ2-7,CASTTQSGAASYEQYF
TRBV4-2,TRBJ1-2,CASSQETGANYGYTF
TRBV2,TRBJ1-3,CASSENFGDRVFSGNTIYF
TRBV9,TRBJ1-4,CASSVTGSPNEKLFF
TRBV9,TRBJ2-5,CASSGTGTTWETQYF
TRBV27,TRBJ1-2,CASSPLGYGYTF
TRBV9,TRBJ1-1,CASSVEERSGTEAFF
TRBV3-1/TRBV3-2,TRBJ2-3,CASSQAVRAQYF
TRBV5-1,TRBJ2-3,CASSLNLGGPDTQYF
TRBV6-1,TRBJ1-2,CASSEPETNYGYTF
TRBV6-5,TRBJ1-2,CASSYRGGGYTF
TRBV2,TRBJ1-5,CASTGGIVQPQHF
TRBV5-6,TRBJ1-4,CASSYQGAQNEKLFF
TRBV18,TRBJ1-2,CASSPSGSHNGYTF
TRBV3-1/TRBV3-2,TRBJ2-7,CASSQRTYEQYF
TRBV18,TRBJ1-6,CASGAGTANSPLHF
TRBV7-6,TRBJ2-5,CASSLGSGEQETQYF
TRBV6-5,TRBJ1-1,CASSRDPQENEAFF
TRBV11-2,TRBJ1-6,CASSLSRGANSPLHF
TRBV9,TRBJ1-2,CASSDPGQGRYGYTF
TRBV10-3,TRBJ2-5,CAISDRLAGAQETQYF
TRBV9,TRBJ2-1,CASSVEGVYNEQFF
TRBV7-8,TRBJ2-1,CASSERGGKYEQFF
TRBV7-2,TRBJ1-4,CASSSQGANEKLFF
TRBV11-2,TRBJ1-1,CASSYQGDLSEAFF
TRBV5-1,TRBJ2-5,CASSLTEETQYF
TRBV19,TRBJ2-7,CASSIRGWGSSYEQYF
TRBV18,TRBJ1-6,CASSLRGINSPLHF
TRBV2,TRBJ1-4,CASRPGQGREKLFF
TRBV9,TRBJ1-5,CASSAGPGQGRPQHF
TRBV7-9,TRBJ1-6,CASSSGTPNSPLHF
TRBV30,TRBJ2-2,CAWSVNTGELFF
TRBV18,TRBJ1-2,CASSLGADYGYTF
TRBV18,TRBJ2-1,CASSPGAGNEQFF
TRBV5-1,TRBJ2-1,CASSLRTSSYNEQFF
TRBV6-5,TRBJ1-1,CASSYGTGNTEAFF
TRBV30,TRBJ1-3,CAWSAPGEHGNTIYF
TRBV6-1,TRBJ1-2,CASSDPGQGLGYTF
TRBV7-2,TRBJ1-3,CASSRPGAGNTIYF
TRBV28,TRBJ2-5,CASSLAPGDPQETQYF
TRBV6-5,TRBJ2-4,CASSRKNIQYF
TRBV2,TRBJ2-5,CASSVRDSQETQYF
TRBV2,TRBJ2-7,CASSEAHRGEQYF
TRBV4-2,TRBJ2-3,CASSQEGDTPYTQYF
TRBV18,TRBJ2-1,CASSMDRVYNEQFF
TRBV5-1,TRBJ2-7,CASSLSVGYEQYF
TRBV7-3,TRBJ2-2,CASSLVAGISGELFF
TRBV7-2,TRBJ1-3,CASSLPGEAGNTIYF
TRBV10-3,TRBJ1-5,CAITGERNQPQHF